Following are 3 T cell receptor beta chains from one sample sequenced in a study of blood T cell repertoires in COVID-19 (TCRdb year 2020). The library was made by the immunoSEQ multiplex PCR assay. Not all clones reach the TCRdb copy of this immuneACCESS table, which keeps in-frame sequences only. Checked studies attribute under half of the gap to unresolved V genes and leave the rest unexplained. The sample table shows around 280,000 clones, and around 88% are seen once. The ten largest clonotypes hold around 2.1% of the sample. The sequenced sample was peripheral blood. All receptors derive from a woman in her twenties or thirties who had recovered from COVID-19.

V gene TRBV4-2 combines with J gene TRBJ1-4; D gene uncertain. This CDR3 is 15 amino acids long. With 1 base removed from V and 8 bases from J, the gap between germline ends came to 14 bases. Germline V gene sequence: CDR1 LGHNA, CDR2 YNFKEQ. For the CDR3, the DNA is TGTGCCAGCAGCCAAGTACTGGGAGTTGGCGAAAAACTGTTTTTT. This encodes CASSQVLGVGEKLFF.

V and J are TRBV10-3 and TRBJ2-3, with a weak D call TRBD2 (6 bases). The germline V gene encodes CDR1 ENHRY and CDR2 SYGVKD. Trimming stripped 0 bases from V and 2 bases from J, with 15 bases between. The CDR3 is 17 residues long. The CDR3 nucleotides read TGTGCCATCAGTGAGTCATCAGGGACGGGAGCCACAGATACGCAGTATTTT. It is translated as CAISESSGTGATDTQYF.

The rearrangement uses TRBV10-1 and TRBJ2-7, with D uncertain. The CDR3 is 11 amino acids. Trimming cost V 6 bases and J 1 base, with 4 bases left between them. CDR1 WNHNN and CDR2 SYGVQD come from the germline V gene (reference sequence). CDR3 coding DNA: TGCGCCAGCAGCCCATCCTACGAGCAGTACTTC. It encodes CASSPSYEQYF.